The subject of this entry is one T cell receptor beta chain. The antigen it binds to is not known. Base qualities were left out, and no much larger clone turns up one base away. Including the terminal cysteine and phenylalanine, the CDR3 comprises 13 residues. Only the CDR3 DNA is retained, 39 bases long and in frame from the first base. The germline V gene provides CDR1 MDHEN and CDR2 SYDVKM. V lost 10 bases and J lost 7 bases, and the count of bases not matched to a germline gene is 9. This specimen belongs to a study of blood T cells in healthy people across ages (dated by TCRdb to 2015 to 2017). The study in broad terms: In model experiments, roughly one uniquely barcoded TCR beta cDNA molecule per two T cells was captured by template switching. Age-related changes in TCR beta repertoire diversity were measured in the study by deep sequencing normalized with unique cDNA molecular identifiers. The donors were split into four age groups: young (average around 15 years), middle-aged (over 35), aged (about 62) and long-lived (approximately 80). To avoid experimental bias, donors of different ages were spread randomly across the sequencing lanes. Using the same blood draw, the study looked at two additional independent replicas of 1 million unique cDNA reads for two donors, one aged 18 to 30 and the other aged 80 or older.

Paper-wide results and their limitations: Compared with the aged group, the long-lived group had more naive CD4+ T cells, fewer expanded clones and increased TCR diversity, suggesting age selection. Observed TCR beta diversity per million T cells fell roughly linearly with age, and a significant reduction was already apparent by age roughly 40. Because donor CMV infection status was unknown, age-related changes in expanded clonotypes were potentially confounded. Since profiling was done on bulk unsorted PBMCs, naive and antigen-experienced compartments could not be conclusively compared. Estimates of total diversity based on one million sequenced T cells were regarded as lower bounds and as underestimates. A strong correlation was found between observed TCR beta diversity and the percentage of naive T cells measured by flow cytometry.

Systemically healthy Caucasian individuals from Russia, around 39 in total and aged about 6 to 100 years, were included as donors. Each donor gave about 9.7 milliliters of peripheral blood, drawn into EDTA-treated Vacutainer tubes. PBMCs were isolated by Ficoll-Paque density-gradient centrifugation, with at least 7 million obtained per sample. Trizol reagent was used to extract total RNA from the PBMCs, yielding at least 5.5 micrograms per sample. Naive CD45RAhigh/CD27high T cell percentages were measured by flow cytometry on a PBMC aliquot from every donor. The method was 5' RACE. The listed sequencing device is Illumina HiSeq 2500. A second about 7 to 12 cycle PCR used a sample-barcoded 5' primer and a J-beta primer mix. Each TCR beta cDNA molecule received a unique molecular identifier from a template-switch 5' adaptor carrying 12 random nucleotides. At least 2.5 million CDR3-containing paired-end reads were obtained from each sample. All of the RNA was converted into first-strand cDNA using the Mint cDNA synthesis kit, with a TRBC-specific oligonucleotide serving as the primer. Following uracil-DNA glycosylase treatment, all cDNA underwent a first 18-cycle PCR with the universal primers M1SS and BC2_uni_R. The original pipeline was this. For normalization, 1 million high-quality reads were randomly selected from each sample, with every read carrying a distinct molecular identifier. Instead of being binned into consensus sequences, reads that shared molecular identifiers were thrown out. MiTCR, set to a Q25 quality threshold and the strictest error-elimination algorithm, was used for CDR3 identification, clonotype clustering and error correction. A nonparametric unseen species model with Euler transformation was used to estimate a lower bound on total TCR beta diversity. The raw public reads went through TCRdb reprocessing: fastp at Q25, MiXCR clone calling, in-frame beta chains kept. Each entry merges the rows of one CDR3 protein and shows their most common DNA and genes. The V and J calls and clone size are TCRdb's, not the authors'. A total of hundreds of thousands of distinct CDR3 sequences appear in this sample, about 56% of them only once. Roughly 24% of the sample is in the top ten clones.

The receptor was derived from a man aged 35 to 55 in good health. The material sequenced was blood. In this chain, TRBV28 is recombined with TRBJ2-7, with 11 central nucleotides matching TRBD1. The DNA reads TGTGCCATCACGGGACAGGGGGGGAGGGAGCAGTACTTC. This encodes CAITGQGGREQYF.